A selection of T cell receptor beta chains follows, all from one sample in a study of OX40 agonist ivuxolimab in advanced cancers. TCRdb's table, derived via immunoSEQ multiplex PCR, lists solely in-frame clones and lacks some. In the table there are about 67,000 clones, more than 75% of which are singletons. The material was CD4+ or CD8+ T cells sorted from blood, obtained in a trial of the OX40 agonist ivuxolimab. These receptors were taken from an adult with an advanced solid tumor such as melanoma, head and neck, liver or kidney cancer. Both conserved end residues are part of each CDR3. A D gene is named only where the DNA matches it firmly. Size tells how often a clone was seen (once, few, many) or the class of an expanded clone, and some rows leave it out.

.	TRBV19	TRBJ1-2	.	CASSDGGGNVYGYTF	TGTGCCAGTAGCGATGGGGGGGGCAACGTCTATGGCTACACCTTC
once	TRBV12-5	TRBJ2-7	TRBD1	CASGLRGLSYEQYF	TGTGCTAGTGGTTTGAGGGGGCTATCCTACGAGCAGTACTTC
.	TRBV6-1	TRBJ2-2	.	CASSDSTGELFF	TGTGCCAGCAGTGATTCCACCGGGGAGCTGTTTTTT
.	TRBV6-6	TRBJ1-5	.	CASSYSITGNQPQHF	TGTGCCAGCAGTTACTCGATAACAGGCAATCAGCCCCAGCATTTT
.	TRBV14	TRBJ2-3	.	CASSQGEGGTDTQYF	TGTGCCAGCAGCCAAGGCGAGGGAGGCACAGATACGCAGTATTTT
.	TRBV5-6	TRBJ1-1	.	CASSPLGGPAFF	TGTGCCAGCAGCCCCCTTGGGGGTCCGGCTTTCTTT
.	TRBV4-1	TRBJ1-3	.	CASSQEGMALGNTIYF	TGCGCCAGCAGCCAAGAAGGTATGGCACTCGGAAACACCATATATTTT
.	TRBV11-2	TRBJ1-2	.	CASSLGLNYGYTF	TGTGCCAGCAGCTTAGGGCTGAACTATGGCTACACCTTC
.	TRBV19	TRBJ2-3	.	CASSAPGHVTDTQYF	TGTGCCAGTAGTGCCCCGGGACACGTCACAGATACGCAGTATTTT
once	TRBV7-2	TRBJ1-6	.	CASSSISREAPLHF	TGTGCCAGCAGCTCGATTAGCAGGGAGGCACCCCTCCACTTT
.	TRBV19	TRBJ2-2	.	CASSIFNRNTGELFF	TGTGCCAGTAGTATATTCAACCGGAACACCGGGGAGCTGTTTTTT
.	TRBV10-2	TRBJ1-1	.	CASSEGYQDTEAFF	TGCGCCAGCAGTGAAGGGTATCAGGACACTGAAGCTTTCTTT
few	TRBV5-1	TRBJ1-1	.	CASSLDRANTEAFF	TGCGCCAGCAGCTTGGACAGGGCTAACACTGAAGCTTTCTTT
.	TRBV6-5	TRBJ2-3	.	CASRRGSTRTQYF	TGTGCCAGCAGACGGGGCTCCACGCGTACGCAGTATTTT
.	TRBV25-1	TRBJ2-6	TRBD1	CASSEAGTGGSGANVLTF	TGTGCCAGCAGTGAGGCCGGGACAGGGGGCTCTGGGGCCAACGTCCTGACTTTC
.	TRBV7-2	TRBJ2-2	.	CASSLSSLVTGELFF	TGTGCCAGCAGCTTATCGTCCTTGGTTACCGGGGAGCTGTTTTTT
.	TRBV10-2	TRBJ1-2	.	CASSPDGLRGYTF	TGCGCCAGCAGTCCAGACGGCCTTCGTGGCTACACCTTC
few	TRBV9	TRBJ1-3	.	CASSVQGPISGNTIYF	TGTGCCAGCAGCGTACAGGGACCAATCTCTGGAAACACCATATATTTT
.	TRBV7-6	TRBJ2-7	.	CASSLGRSSYEQYF	TGTGCCAGCAGCTTAGGCAGAAGCTCCTACGAGCAGTACTTC
.	TRBV6-5	TRBJ2-7	.	CASSDRYEQYF	TGTGCCAGCAGTGACCGGTACGAGCAGTACTTC
.	TRBV5-1	TRBJ2-6	.	CASSSTGSGANVLTF	TGCGCCAGCAGCTCGACTGGATCTGGGGCCAACGTCCTGACTTTC
.	TRBV5-1	TRBJ2-5	TRBD1	CASTQFSGTVETQYF	TGCGCCAGCACCCAATTTTCCGGGACAGTGGAGACCCAGTACTTC
.	TRBV7-9	TRBJ2-5	TRBD2	CASSLALFLGLEETQYF	TGTGCCAGCAGCTTAGCGCTCTTCTTAGGACTAGAAGAGACCCAGTACTTC
.	TRBV7-2	TRBJ1-5	.	CASSSRGGGNQPQHF	TGTGCCAGCAGCTCCCGCGGGGGAGGCAATCAGCCCCAGCATTTT
few	TRBV29-1	TRBJ1-1	.	CSADLMNTEAFF	TGCAGCGCAGACCTGATGAACACTGAAGCTTTCTTT
.	TRBV4-3	TRBJ1-3	.	CASSHGGKRDTIYF	TGCGCCAGCAGCCATGGGGGGAAACGGGACACCATATATTTT
.	TRBV6-5	TRBJ1-1	.	CASSYSMETEAFF	TGTGCCAGCAGTTACTCGATGGAGACTGAAGCTTTCTTT
.	TRBV2	TRBJ1-2	.	CASREQSTYLYGYTF	TGTGCCAGCAGGGAACAATCCACCTATCTCTATGGCTACACCTTC
.	TRBV6-5	TRBJ1-2	.	CASNSFPNYGYTF	TGTGCCAGCAATTCATTTCCTAACTATGGCTACACCTTC
.	TRBV9	TRBJ1-2	TRBD1	CASSPTQGAGYGYTF	TGTGCCAGCAGCCCGACACAGGGGGCCGGCTATGGCTACACCTTC
.	TRBV11-2	TRBJ2-5	TRBD1	CASSLAGGGETQYF	TGTGCCAGCAGCTTAGCAGGGGGCGGAGAGACCCAGTACTTC
.	TRBV19	TRBJ1-1	TRBD1	CASRLPPGQGEAFF	TGTGCCAGTAGGCTTCCACCGGGACAGGGGGAAGCTTTCTTT
.	TRBV6-5	TRBJ2-7	TRBD1	CASRDSSYEQYF	TGTGCCAGTCGGGACAGCTCCTACGAGCAGTACTTC
.	TRBV5-8	TRBJ1-5	.	CASSRGLQGYQPQHF	TGTGCCAGCAGCCGGGGACTTCAGGGATATCAGCCCCAGCATTTT
few	TRBV7-6	TRBJ2-7	TRBD1	CASSLSLTGAYEQYF	TGTGCCAGCAGCTTATCTCTGACAGGGGCCTACGAGCAGTACTTC
few	TRBV19	TRBJ1-3	TRBD1	CASSIPSPGQGAYTIYF	TGTGCCAGTAGTATACCCTCTCCGGGACAGGGGGCATACACCATATATTTT
once	TRBV5-1	TRBJ2-6	.	CASSLDFQSGANVLTF	TGCGCCAGCAGCTTGGACTTCCAGTCTGGGGCCAACGTCCTGACTTTC
.	TRBV29-1	TRBJ1-1	.	CSGGGNYDRFDMNTEAFF	TGCAGCGGGGGGGGGAACTACGACAGGTTCGACATGAACACTGAAGCTTTCTTT